The clone carrying this T cell receptor (beta chain) occurred a few times. As for time point: newly diagnosed GD, antithyroid drugs for less than 3 months. PBMC-derived RNA was used for the TCR library. The sample originates from a study of regulatory T cells in long-lasting Graves disease. Germline V lookup: CDR1 MGHDK, CDR2 SYGVNS. Germline trimming cut 9 bases from V and 3 bases from J; bases unmatched to any gene: 10. The CDR3 extends over 15 amino acids. iRepertoire HTBI primers and Arm-PCR of CDR3 regions built TCR beta libraries. TCRdb re-called the multiplex PCR reads with MiXCR, one entry per CDR3 protein. The sample includes 350,000 to 550,000 distinct CDR3 sequences, 11% to 15% of them seen just once. This same sample was also taken into another study, of T cells in Graves' hyperthyroidism and ophthalmopathy. In that study: The patients, who ranged from 18 to 65 in age, presented with newly diagnosed hyperthyroidism lasting under 2 months. An initial round of RT-PCR targeting the TCR CDR3 relied on the HTBI primer set. Most thyroid clonotypes with frequency above 0.001 were detected in blood.

The chain links TRBV25-1 to TRBJ2-7, with 11 bases matching TRBD2. The origin of this receptor is a woman in her fifties or sixties with Graves disease. The material was peripheral blood mononuclear cells (PBMCs), obtained at new diagnosis, from a patient treated with antithyroid drugs. CDR3 in amino acids: CASGTPTSGIYEQYF. In nucleotides, the CDR3 is TGTGCCAGTGGAACCCCGACTAGCGGGATCTACGAGCAGTACTTC.